Listed below are T cell receptor beta chains from one sample, sequenced in a study of blood T cell repertoires in COVID-19. Profiling relied on immunoSEQ multiplex PCR, and the TCRdb table lists in-frame clones only, not all of them. The sample comprises under 250,000 clones, over 80% of which are singletons, and 5.5% rests with the top ten. The sample comprised peripheral blood. The receptor set was obtained from a human donor in a cohort sampled during active COVID-19. The CDR3 runs from the conserved cysteine through the conserved F or W. A D gene is named only where the DNA matches it firmly. Not every row has a clone size; where given, it reads once, few, many or a size class.

J gene | clone size | V gene | D gene | CDR3 DNA | CDR3 protein
TRBJ2-5 | - | TRBV6-6 | TRBD1 | TGTGCCAGCAGTCCCGACAGGGGGCAGGAGACCCAGTACTTC | CASSPDRGQETQYF
TRBJ1-1 | - | TRBV19 | TRBD1 | TGTGCCAGTAGTTATAGAATCGACAGGGTGAACACTGAAGCTTTCTTT | CASSYRIDRVNTEAFF
TRBJ2-7 | few | TRBV6-5 | - | TGTGCCAGCAGTTACGGGGCAGGGAAAGGCGAGCAGTACTTC | CASSYGAGKGEQYF
TRBJ2-7 | - | TRBV15 | - | TGTGCCACCAGCAGAGACCGGGACTGGTCCTACGAGCAGTACTTC | CATSRDRDWSYEQYF
TRBJ2-1 | - | TRBV19 | TRBD2 | TGTGCCAGTAGTGGGACCGGGACTAGCGGGAGCCTCACCTACAATGAGCAGTTCTTC | CASSGTGTSGSLTYNEQFF
TRBJ1-2 | - | TRBV19 | - | TGTGCCAGTAGTATAGATCTTTGGCGGAGCTATGGCTACACCTTC | CASSIDLWRSYGYTF
TRBJ2-2 | - | TRBV20-1 | - | TGCAGTGCTAGTTACCACTCTAACACCGGGGAGCTGTTTTTT | CSASYHSNTGELFF
TRBJ2-2 | - | TRBV11-1 | - | TGTGCCAGCAGCCCCCTAGGGGCCGTAGCCGGGGAGCTGTTTTTT | CASSPLGAVAGELFF
TRBJ1-6 | - | TRBV9 | - | TGTGCCAGCAGCGTAGGGGACAAAACACCCCTCCACTTT | CASSVGDKTPLHF
TRBJ2-7 | - | TRBV24-1 | - | TGTGCCACCAGTGATCGGGACAAAGGCTACGAGCAGTACTTC | CATSDRDKGYEQYF
TRBJ1-2 | medium-sized | TRBV7-9 | - | TGTGCCAGCAGCCCCCAGGGAAACTATGGCTACACCTTC | CASSPQGNYGYTF
TRBJ1-4 | - | TRBV7-2 | - | TGTGCCAGCAGCCCCCTGGGGGGGGCCGCAACTAATGAAAAACTGTTTTTT | CASSPLGGAATNEKLFF
TRBJ2-1 | - | TRBV7-2 | - | TGTGCCAGCAGCCCGCCGGCGGATGAGCAGTTCTTC | CASSPPADEQFF
TRBJ1-3 | - | TRBV9 | TRBD1 | TGTGCCAGCAGCCTAAGGACAGGGACAGGAAACACCATATATTTT | CASSLRTGTGNTIYF
TRBJ1-5 | - | TRBV19 | TRBD1 | TGTGCCAGTGATCGGGGGGGACAGGGCCGACAGCCCCAGCATTTT | CASDRGGQGRQPQHF
TRBJ2-3 | - | TRBV29-1 | TRBD2 | TGCAGCGTTCGGGGACTAGCGGGGGCAGATACGCAGTATTTT | CSVRGLAGADTQYF
TRBJ1-3 | - | TRBV5-1 | TRBD1 | TGCGCCAGCAGCCCGGGACAGGGGGTTTTATCTGGAAACACCATATATTTT | CASSPGQGVLSGNTIYF
TRBJ1-2 | few | TRBV3-1/TRBV3-2 | - | TGTGCCAGCAGCCCCCGGAACTATGGCTACACCTTC | CASSPRNYGYTF
TRBJ2-2 | once | TRBV6-1 | TRBD1 | TGTGCCAGCAGTGAATGGACAGGGAGGAACACCGGGGAGCTGTTTTTT | CASSEWTGRNTGELFF
TRBJ1-5 | - | TRBV2 | TRBD1 | TGTGCCAGCAGCTACAGGGGGAGCAATCAGCCCCAGCATTTT | CASSYRGSNQPQHF
TRBJ2-7 | - | TRBV28 | - | TGTGCCACCTGGGGGGGGGCCAGCTCCTACGAGCAGTACTTC | CATWGGASSYEQYF
TRBJ2-5 | - | TRBV5-1 | - | TGCGCCAGCAGCTTGGGGACGGGGAGAGGGGAGACCCAGTACTTC | CASSLGTGRGETQYF
TRBJ2-7 | - | TRBV29-1 | TRBD2 | TGCAGCGTTGAAAGTGGGACTAGCTTAGGGGACGAGCAGTACTTC | CSVESGTSLGDEQYF
TRBJ2-1 | - | TRBV25-1 | TRBD2 | TGTGCCAGCAGTGAACCGGGACTAGCGGGAGGATTCGAGCAGTTCTTC | CASSEPGLAGGFEQFF
TRBJ2-1 | - | TRBV6-5 | - | TGTGCCAGCAGTTACTCTCGCGGGAACAATGAGCAGTTCTTC | CASSYSRGNNEQFF
TRBJ2-1 | - | TRBV3-1/TRBV3-2 | TRBD2 | TGTGCCAGCAGCAGTAGCGGGGGGGCTATGAATGAGCAGTTCTTC | CASSSSGGAMNEQFF
TRBJ1-5 | - | TRBV19 | TRBD1 | TGTGCCAGTAGTATTACAGGGGGGGACAGGGGACGCAATCAGCCCCAGCATTTT | CASSITGGDRGRNQPQHF
TRBJ1-4 | - | TRBV4-1 | TRBD1 | TGCGCCAGCAGCCGACAGGGTTTGGCAAATGAAAAACTGTTTTTT | CASSRQGLANEKLFF
TRBJ2-5 | - | TRBV24-1 | - | TGTGCCACCAGTGCCGGGATGATGTCTAAGCAAGAGACCCAGTACTTC | CATSAGMMSKQETQYF
TRBJ2-2 | many | TRBV5-6 | - | TGTGCCAGCAGCCCGACTCCAACTTTGGGCACCGGGGAGCTGTTTTTT | CASSPTPTLGTGELFF
TRBJ2-7 | - | TRBV27 | - | TGTGCCAGCCGAAAAGCAGGTCTCGCGGGTGAGCAGTACTTC | CASRKAGLAGEQYF
TRBJ2-2 | once | TRBV30 | - | TGTGCCGGAAATGGGGAGAGGGGGTATGGCACCGGGGAGCTGTTTTTT | CAGNGERGYGTGELFF
TRBJ1-5 | - | TRBV2 | TRBD1 | TGTGCCAGCAGCGGGGGGACAGGGGGCAATCAGCCCCAGCATTTT | CASSGGTGGNQPQHF
TRBJ2-7 | - | TRBV3-1/TRBV3-2 | TRBD1 | TGTGCCAGCAGTCCCGGGACAGGGGCTAATGGGCAGTACTTC | CASSPGTGANGQYF
TRBJ1-2 | - | TRBV6-2/TRBV6-3 | - | TGTGCCAGCAGTTACTCGGGAGGAAACTATGGCTACACCTTC | CASSYSGGNYGYTF
TRBJ1-6 | - | TRBV3-1/TRBV3-2 | - | TGTGCCAGCAGCCAAGACCGGAATTCACCCCTCCACTTT | CASSQDRNSPLHF